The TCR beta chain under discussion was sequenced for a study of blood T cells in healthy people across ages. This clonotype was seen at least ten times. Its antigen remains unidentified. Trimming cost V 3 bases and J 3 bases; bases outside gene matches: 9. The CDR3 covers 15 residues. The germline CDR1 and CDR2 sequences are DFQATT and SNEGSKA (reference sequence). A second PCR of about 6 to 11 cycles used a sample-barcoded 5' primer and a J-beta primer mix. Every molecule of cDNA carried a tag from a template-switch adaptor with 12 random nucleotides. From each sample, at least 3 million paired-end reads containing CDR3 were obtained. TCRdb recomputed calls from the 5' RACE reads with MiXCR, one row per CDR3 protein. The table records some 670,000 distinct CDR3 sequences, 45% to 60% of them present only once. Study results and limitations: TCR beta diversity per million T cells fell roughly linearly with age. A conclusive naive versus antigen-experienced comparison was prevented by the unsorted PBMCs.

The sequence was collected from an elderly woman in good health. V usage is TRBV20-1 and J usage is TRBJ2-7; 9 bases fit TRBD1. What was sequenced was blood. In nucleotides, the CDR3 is TGCAGTGCTAGTCGTTCGGGACAGGGAGGCTACGAGCAGTACTTC. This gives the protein CSASRSGQGGYEQYF.